This passage covers 3 T cell receptor beta chains from one sample sequenced in a study of shared clonotypes between healthy human individuals. Repertoires were generated with immunoSEQ multiplex PCR, while TCRdb's copy carries only in-frame clones and drops some. The sample includes around 370,000 clones, approximately 96% of them seen just once. The sequenced sample was memory CD8+ T cells sorted from blood. The subset denotes: CD45RO+ cells pooled with CCR7-negative TemRA cells. The origin of the receptors is a man aged 30 to 39 in good health.

This chain connects TRBV28 to TRBJ2-2; possibly TRBD2 for D (5 bases). V shed 2 bases and J shed 0 bases, with 16 bases lying between them. From germline, CDR1 is MDHEN and CDR2 SYDVKM. The CDR3 is 18 residues long. CDR3 DNA: TGTGCCAGCAGTTTAGATCCTCCTAGCAGCGCGAACACCGGGGAGCTGTTTTTT. It translates to CASSLDPPSSANTGELFF.

The chain employs TRBV18 and TRBJ2-2; D gene ambiguous. The CDR3 loop spans 13 amino acids. V lost 4 bases to trimming and J lost 1 base, with 4 bases between them. Looked up from germline, CDR1 is KGHSH and CDR2 is LQKENI. CDR3 DNA: TGTGCCAGCTCACGACAGAACACCGGGGAGCTGTTTTTT. Translation: CASSRQNTGELFF.

This rearrangement joins TRBV30 to TRBJ2-3; no firm D call. The germline V gene has CDR1 GTSNPN and CDR2 SVGIG (reference sequence). CDR3 length: 12 residues. V gave up 1 base and J gave up 1 base, with 3 bases separating them. The DNA of the CDR3 is TGTGCCTGGAGTGAGGGCACAGATACGCAGTATTTT. Its translation: CAWSEGTDTQYF.